This T cell receptor beta chain was identified during a study of T-cell memory formation after mild COVID-19. About this clonotype itself: The antigen remains undetermined.

J lost 0 bases, V lost 3 bases, and 8 bases had no gene match. Germline CDR1 reads SGHRS; CDR2 reads YFSETQ. The CDR3 contains 18 residues. A single record per CDR3 protein comes from TCRdb applying MiXCR to the 5' RACE reads. The sample records roughly 350,000 distinct CDR3 sequences, around 15% being singletons. Study-level findings and limits: The authors did not confirm SARS-CoV-2 specificity of second-wave clones peaking day 37.

The sample was PBMCs or a T cell subset sorted from them (not recorded which). This sequence originates from a man aged 18-30 years who had mild COVID-19 (a few samples of this study predate the infection). Cell type and time point are not known. The chain joins TRBV5-1 to TRBJ2-5; 13 bases agree with TRBD2. The CDR3 is CASSSRLAGGLYQETQYF. The CDR3 nucleotides are TGCGCCAGCAGCTCGCGACTAGCGGGGGGCCTGTACCAAGAGACCCAGTACTTC.